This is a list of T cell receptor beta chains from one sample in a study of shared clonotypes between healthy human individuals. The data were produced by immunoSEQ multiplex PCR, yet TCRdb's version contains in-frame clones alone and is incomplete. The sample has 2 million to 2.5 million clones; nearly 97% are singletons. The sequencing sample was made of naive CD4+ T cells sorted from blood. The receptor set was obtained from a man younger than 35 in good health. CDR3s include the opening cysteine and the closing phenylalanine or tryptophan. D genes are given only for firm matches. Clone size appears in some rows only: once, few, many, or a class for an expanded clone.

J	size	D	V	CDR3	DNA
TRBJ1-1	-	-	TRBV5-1	CASSLVGPETEAFF	TGCGCCAGCAGCTTGGTCGGCCCCGAGACTGAAGCTTTCTTT
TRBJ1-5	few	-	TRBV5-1	CASSLEGGNQPQHF	TGCGCCAGCAGCTTGGAGGGAGGCAATCAGCCCCAGCATTTT
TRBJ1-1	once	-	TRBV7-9	CASSRQNTEAFF	TGTGCCAGCAGCCGACAGAACACTGAAGCTTTCTTT
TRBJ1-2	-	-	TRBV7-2	CASSPPGYGYTF	TGTGCCAGCAGCCCCCCGGGGTATGGCTACACCTTC
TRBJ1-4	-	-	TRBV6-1	CASLRDLATNEKLFF	TGTGCCAGCCTAAGGGACCTTGCAACTAATGAAAAACTGTTTTTT
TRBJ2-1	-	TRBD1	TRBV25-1	CASSDTSGGFYNEQFF	TGTGCCAGCAGTGATACATCAGGGGGCTTCTACAATGAGCAGTTCTTC
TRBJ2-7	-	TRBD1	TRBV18	CASSPDRGVEQYF	TGTGCCAGCTCACCGGACAGGGGAGTCGAGCAGTACTTC
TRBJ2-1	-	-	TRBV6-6	CASSGLLGPNEQFF	TGTGCCAGCAGTGGCCTACTAGGACCCAATGAGCAGTTCTTC
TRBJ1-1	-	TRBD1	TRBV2	CASSGPGQVARAFF	TGTGCCAGCAGTGGTCCGGGACAGGTAGCGAGGGCTTTCTTT
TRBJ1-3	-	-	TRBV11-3	CASSVPGHPKLSSGNTIYF	TGTGCCAGCTCCGTTCCGGGACACCCTAAACTTAGCTCTGGAAACACCATATATTTT
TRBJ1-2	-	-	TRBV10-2	CASSGDVMSYGYTF	TGCGCCAGCAGTGGGGACGTCATGAGCTATGGCTACACCTTC
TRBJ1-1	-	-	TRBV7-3	CASGRSEAFF	TGTGCCAGCGGTAGGTCTGAAGCTTTCTTT
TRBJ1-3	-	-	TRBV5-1	CASSLVGRSGNTIYF	TGCGCCAGCAGCTTGGTGGGCCGCTCAGGAAACACCATATATTTT
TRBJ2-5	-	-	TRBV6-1	CASSERAGSGTQYF	TGTGCCAGCAGTGAGAGGGCCGGATCGGGGACCCAGTACTTC
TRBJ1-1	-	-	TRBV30	CAWSVLPGRIEAFF	TGTGCCTGGAGTGTACTACCGGGCCGGATTGAAGCTTTCTTT
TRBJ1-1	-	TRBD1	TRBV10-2	CASSPDRANTEAFF	TGCGCCAGCAGTCCGGACAGGGCGAACACTGAAGCTTTCTTT
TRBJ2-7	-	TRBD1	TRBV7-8	CASSTQPADRGAEYF	TGTGCCAGCAGCACCCAACCCGCCGACAGGGGTGCCGAGTACTTC
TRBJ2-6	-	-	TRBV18	CASLRSGANVLTF	TGTGCCAGCTTACGTTCTGGGGCCAACGTCCTGACTTTC
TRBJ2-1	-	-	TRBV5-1	CASTYQGGSYNEQFF	TGCGCCAGCACTTACCAGGGGGGCTCCTACAATGAGCAGTTCTTC
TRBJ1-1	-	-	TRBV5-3	CARSLGRWGLNTEAFF	TGTGCCAGAAGCCTAGGACGTTGGGGGTTGAACACTGAAGCTTTCTTT
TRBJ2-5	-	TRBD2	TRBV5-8	CASSSGGVETQYF	TGTGCCAGCAGCTCGGGAGGGGTAGAGACCCAGTACTTC
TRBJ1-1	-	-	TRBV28	CASSLSGRATEAFF	TGTGCCAGCAGTTTATCGGGCAGGGCCACTGAAGCTTTCTTT
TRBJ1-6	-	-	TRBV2	CASSEGGGVNSPLHF	TGTGCCAGCAGTGAAGGGGGGGGAGTCAACTCACCCCTCCACTTT
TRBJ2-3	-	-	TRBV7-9	CASSLGGVGTDTQYF	TGTGCCAGCAGCTTAGGAGGGGTTGGCACAGATACGCAGTATTTT
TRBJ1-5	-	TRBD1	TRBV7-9	CASSLEGGRSQPQHF	TGTGCCAGCAGCTTAGAAGGGGGCAGAAGTCAGCCCCAGCATTTT
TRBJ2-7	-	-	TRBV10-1	CASLPYGEQYF	TGCGCCAGCTTACCCTACGGAGAGCAGTACTTC
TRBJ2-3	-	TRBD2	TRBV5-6	CASSLRGTSGRAGVDTQYF	TGTGCCAGCAGCTTGCGGGGGACTAGCGGGAGGGCCGGGGTAGATACGCAGTATTTT
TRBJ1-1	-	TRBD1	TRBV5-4	CASRDGDRLTEAFF	TGTGCCAGCAGAGACGGGGACAGGTTGACTGAAGCTTTCTTT
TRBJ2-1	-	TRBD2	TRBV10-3	CAISESLLSGRSNEQFF	TGTGCCATCAGTGAGTCCTTGCTCTCCGGGAGGAGTAATGAGCAGTTCTTC
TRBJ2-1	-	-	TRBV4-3	CASSQPSTFRNEQFF	TGCGCCAGCAGCCAACCGAGCACCTTTAGAAATGAGCAGTTCTTC
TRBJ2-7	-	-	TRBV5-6	CASRTRGRLSYEQYF	TGTGCCAGCAGAACAAGGGGACGGCTCTCCTACGAGCAGTACTTC
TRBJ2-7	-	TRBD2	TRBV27	CASSLAGRENYEQYF	TGTGCCAGCAGTTTGGCGGGGAGGGAAAACTACGAGCAGTACTTC
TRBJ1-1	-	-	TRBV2	CASSAGRRNTEAFF	TGTGCCAGCAGTGCGGGGCGGAGGAACACTGAAGCTTTCTTT
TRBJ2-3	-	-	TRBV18	CASSPGRGTDTQYF	TGTGCCAGCTCACCCGGGCGGGGTACAGATACGCAGTATTTT
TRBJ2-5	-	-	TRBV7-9	CASSLAGGRQETQYF	TGTGCCAGCAGCTTAGCGGGGGGCCGCCAAGAGACCCAGTACTTC
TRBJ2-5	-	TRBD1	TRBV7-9	CASSRDSETQYF	TGTGCCAGCAGCCGGGACAGTGAGACCCAGTACTTC
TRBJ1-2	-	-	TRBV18	CASSPRPGDGYTF	TGTGCCAGCTCACCCCGCCCAGGGGATGGCTACACCTTC
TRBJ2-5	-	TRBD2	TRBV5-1	CASSLRAGDQETQYF	TGCGCCAGCAGCCTCAGGGCGGGGGACCAAGAGACCCAGTACTTC
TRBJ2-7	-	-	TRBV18	CASSRSSTGSYEQYF	TGTGCCAGCTCACGAAGCTCTACGGGGTCCTACGAGCAGTACTTC
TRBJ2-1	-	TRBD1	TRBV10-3	CAISEVSDRSSYNEQFF	TGTGCCATCAGTGAGGTCTCGGACAGGTCTTCCTACAATGAGCAGTTCTTC
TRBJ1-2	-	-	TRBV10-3	CAISVDTNYGYTF	TGTGCCATCAGTGTGGACACCAACTATGGCTACACCTTC
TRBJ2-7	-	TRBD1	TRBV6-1	CASSIRTGAPYEQYF	TGTGCCAGCAGTATACGGACAGGGGCTCCCTACGAGCAGTACTTC
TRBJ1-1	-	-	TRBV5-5	CASSFKSQENTEAFF	TGTGCCAGCAGCTTCAAATCTCAGGAGAACACTGAAGCTTTCTTT
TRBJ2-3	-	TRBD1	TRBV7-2	CASSSTGGLTDTQYF	TGTGCCAGCAGCTCAACAGGGGGCCTGACAGATACGCAGTATTTT
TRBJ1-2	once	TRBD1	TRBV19	CASSTDDRASGYTF	TGTGCCAGTAGTACCGACGACAGGGCCTCTGGCTACACCTTC
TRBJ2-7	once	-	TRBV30	CAWSPHPYEQYF	TGTGCCTGGAGTCCACATCCCTACGAGCAGTACTTC
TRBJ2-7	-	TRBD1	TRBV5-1	CASSSKTGAYEQYF	TGCGCCAGCAGCTCAAAGACAGGGGCCTACGAGCAGTACTTC
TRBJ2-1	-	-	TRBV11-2	CASSPQGHEQFF	TGTGCCAGCAGCCCGCAAGGACATGAGCAGTTCTTC
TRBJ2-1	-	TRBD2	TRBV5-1	CASSSQPLAGGYNEQFF	TGCGCCAGCAGCTCCCAACCCCTAGCGGGAGGCTACAATGAGCAGTTCTTC
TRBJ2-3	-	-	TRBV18	CASSPLPVVDTQYF	TGTGCCAGCTCACCACTCCCCGTGGTGGATACGCAGTATTTT
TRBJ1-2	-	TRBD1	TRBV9	CASSVTGLLYGYTF	TGTGCCAGCAGCGTGACAGGGCTACTCTATGGCTACACCTTC
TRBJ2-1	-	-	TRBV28	CASSLGTNEQFF	TGTGCCAGCAGTTTGGGGACCAATGAGCAGTTCTTC
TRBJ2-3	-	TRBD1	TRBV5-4	CASSFDRGPPSTDTQYF	TGTGCCAGCAGCTTCGACAGGGGACCCCCTAGCACAGATACGCAGTATTTT
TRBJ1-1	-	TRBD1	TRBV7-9	CASSPGQENTEAFF	TGTGCCAGCAGCCCAGGACAGGAGAACACTGAAGCTTTCTTT
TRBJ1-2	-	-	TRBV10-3	CAVGSAFVPASSYGYTF	TGTGCCGTAGGCTCGGCTTTCGTTCCTGCGTCTTCCTATGGCTACACCTTC
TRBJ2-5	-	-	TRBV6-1	CASSTFPGGETQYF	TGTGCCAGCAGTACCTTCCCCGGGGGAGAGACCCAGTACTTC
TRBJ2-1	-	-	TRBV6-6	CASMNYNEQFF	TGTGCCAGCATGAACTACAATGAGCAGTTCTTC